The sequence of this TCR beta chain was determined in a study of blood T cells in healthy people across ages (dated by TCRdb to the mid-2010s). With respect to the entire study: In model experiments, roughly one uniquely barcoded TCR beta cDNA molecule per two T cells was captured by template switching. Age-related changes in TCR beta repertoire diversity were measured in the study by deep sequencing normalized with unique cDNA molecular identifiers. The donors were divided into four age groups: young (average around 15 years), middle-aged (about 39), aged (62) and long-lived (about 84). To avoid experimental bias, donors of different ages were distributed randomly across sequencing lanes. Using the same blood draw, the study looked at two additional independent replicas of 1 million unique cDNA reads for two donors, one aged 18 to 30 and the other aged 80 or older.

Results the study describes overall, beyond this receptor: The long-lived group showed more naive CD4+ T cells, fewer expanded clones and increased TCR diversity than the aged group, suggesting age selection. A strong correlation was found between observed TCR beta diversity and the percentage of naive T cells measured by flow cytometry. Because donor CMV infection status was unknown, age-related changes in expanded clonotypes were potentially confounded. Since profiling was done on bulk unsorted PBMCs, naive and antigen-experienced compartments could not be conclusively compared. As age increased, observed TCR beta diversity per million T cells dropped in a roughly linear way, and a significant reduction was already evident by age about 40. Estimates of total diversity based on one million sequenced T cells were considered lower bounds and underestimates.

Library generation was performed with 5' RACE. Sequencing used an Illumina HiSeq 2500. A second PCR of roughly 7 to 12 cycles was run with a J-beta primer mix and a sample-barcoded 5' primer. A unique molecular identifier was introduced onto each TCR beta cDNA molecule by a template-switch 5' adaptor carrying 12 random nucleotides. Each sample yielded at least 3 million CDR3-containing paired-end reads. The Mint cDNA synthesis kit, primed by a TRBC-specific oligonucleotide, was used to synthesize first-strand cDNA from all RNA. After uracil-DNA glycosylase treatment, a first 18-cycle PCR used universal primers M1SS and BC2_uni_R on all cDNA. Per the source publication's procedure: Each sample was normalized by randomly selecting 1 million high-quality reads, each carrying a distinct molecular identifier. Reads sharing molecular identifiers were discarded rather than binned into consensus sequences. MiTCR, with a Q25 quality threshold and the strictest error-elimination algorithm, was used for CDR3 identification, clonotype clustering and error correction. A nonparametric unseen species model using Euler transformation provided a lower-bound estimate of total TCR beta diversity. In TCRdb, the public reads were trimmed at Q25 with fastp and aligned with MiXCR, with productive beta chains retained. Here each entry gathers all rows of one CDR3 protein and keeps the most common genes and DNA. TCRdb's processing, not the study's, gives the V and J calls here. For this sample there are some 1.6 million distinct CDR3 sequences; about 35% appear just once. Around 11% of the sample comes from the top ten.

The germline V gene supplies CDR1 MGHRA and CDR2 YSYEKL. Relative to germline, V is 0 bases shorter and J is 9 bases shorter, with 12 bases between their ends. The CDR3 numbers 14 residues from cysteine through phenylalanine. Just the 42-base CDR3 DNA is kept, in frame starting at base 1. Only a few counts were recorded for this clonotype. Its antigen is still unknown. Nothing much larger sits one base from this clone, and base qualities are not available. Donors were about 36 systemically healthy Caucasian individuals from Russia aged roughly 6 to 95 years. Each donor gave around 9.8 milliliters of peripheral blood, collected into EDTA-treated Vacutainer tubes. PBMCs were isolated by Ficoll-Paque density-gradient centrifugation, with at least 6 million obtained per sample. Total RNA was extracted from PBMCs with Trizol reagent, with at least 6 micrograms obtained per sample. For every donor, flow cytometry on a PBMC aliquot measured the percentage of naive CD45RAhigh/CD27high T cells.

What was sequenced was blood. Recombination linked TRBV4-1 to TRBJ1-5, with TRBD1 tentatively as D gene (6 bases match). This sequence originates from a woman aged 25 to 39 in good health. The DNA reads TGCGCCAGCAGCCAAGAGAGGGGGTCCTGGCCCCAGCATTTT. Its translation is CASSQERGSWPQHF.